These 11 T cell receptor beta chains share one sample of origin, sequenced in a study of blood T cell repertoires in COVID-19. Sequenced by immunoSEQ multiplex PCR; TCRdb stores in-frame clones only, minus some. The data contain some 250,000 clones, 82% of them seen just once; the ten biggest clones take up roughly 3.1%. The sequenced sample was peripheral blood. The receptors were gathered from a woman in her late teens or twenties with acute or convalescent COVID-19.

The chain uses TRBV5-1 and TRBJ2-2, with 14 bases identical to TRBD2. J was trimmed by 7 bases and V by 4 bases; bases with no gene match: 6. This CDR3 is built from 16 residues. Germline-derived CDR1 and CDR2 are SGHRS and YFSETQ. The CDR3 sequence is CASSPGLAGEVGELFF. CDR3 sequence (DNA): TGCGCCAGCAGCCCGGGACTAGCGGGAGAGGTCGGGGAGCTGTTTTTT.

The chain has TRBV24-1 and TRBJ2-3; 11 bases are a match to TRBD2. Germline V CDR1 and CDR2: KGHDR, SFDVKD. The CDR3 sequence is 14 residues long. J gave up 6 bases and V 9 bases, and 7 bases lay outside the gene matches. The CDR3 DNA reads TGTGCCACCGCCGGGACTAGCGGCCTGGATACGCAGTATTTT. Amino acids: CATAGTSGLDTQYF.

The CDR3 DNA reads as TGTGCCAGCAGTTTATCGGGACTAGCGGGCTACGAGCAGTACTTC. Its protein product is CASSLSGLAGYEQYF. This chain uses TRBV27 with TRBJ2-7, with 12 bases fitting TRBD2. From germline, CDR1 is MNHEY and CDR2 SMNVEV (reference sequence). This CDR3 has 15 amino acids. V was clipped by 0 bases and J by 3 bases; unmatched bases: 0.

This clone was observed a single time. The chain uses TRBV10-3 and TRBJ2-1, with 8 nucleotides matching TRBD2. The CDR3 length is 14 residues. Per the germline V gene, CDR1 is ENHRY and CDR2 is SYGVKD. The trim removed 7 bases at V and 2 bases at J, leaving 4 bases unmatched. The CDR3 is CAIMREETYNEQFF. The CDR3 DNA follows: TGTGCCATCATGCGGGAGGAGACCTACAATGAGCAGTTCTTC.

CDR3 sequence (DNA): TGTGCCAGCAGCTTAGAACGGTACAATGAGCAGTTCTTC. It encodes CASSLERYNEQFF. This chain joins TRBV7-3 and TRBJ2-1; D remains unclear. V was shortened by 2 bases and J by 4 bases, with 6 bases between the two germline ends. The CDR3 totals 13 residues. Germline CDR1 is SGHTA and CDR2 is FQGTGA.

This sequence joins TRBV21-1 and TRBJ1-2; the D call TRBD1 from the table was never checked on the DNA. TRBV21-1 is a pseudogene locus. This CDR3 is built from 17 residues. The CDR3: CASSKAPGQGSPYGYTF. The DNA for the CDR3 is TGTGCCAGCAGCAAAGCCCCCGGACAGGGGTCACCCTATGGCTACACCTTC.

The J gene is TRBJ2-7, the V gene TRBV30; D not certain. This CDR3 comprises 13 residues. CDR1 and CDR2 (germline): GTSNPN, SVGIG (reference sequence). The V end lost 1 base, the J end lost 4 bases, and 11 bases lay between the germline ends. Written as DNA, the CDR3 is TGTGCCTGGAGTGGCGCCCGACTTTACGAGCAGTACTTC. Translating it yields CAWSGARLYEQYF.

This sequence joins TRBV5-4 and TRBJ2-2, with 14 positions matching TRBD2. Losses at the gene ends were 4 bases for V and 7 bases for J; bases not matched to a gene: 18. Germline assignment: CDR1 SGHNT and CDR2 YYREEE (reference sequence). This CDR3 is built from 20 residues. CDR3 loop: CASSPLSGTSGRGPGGELFF. DNA for the CDR3: TGTGCCAGCAGCCCCCTTTCCGGGACTAGCGGGAGAGGGCCCGGCGGGGAGCTGTTTTTT.

The chain has TRBV7-2 and TRBJ2-2; 7 bases are shared with TRBD1. The CDR3 has 13 amino acids. Germline CDR1 SGHTA, CDR2 FQGNSA. V trimming: 4 bases; J trimming: 6 bases; junction bases outside the gene matches: 2. CDR3 coding DNA: TGTGCCAGCAGCTCGACAGGGTCCGGGGAGCTGTTTTTT. As protein: CASSSTGSGELFF. The full variable domain, in which reference TRBV7-2 and TRBJ2-2 provide the parts outside the CDR3, is GAGVSQSPSNKVTEKGKDVELRCDPISGHTALYWYRQSLGQGLEFLIYFQGNSAPDKSGLPSDRFSAERTGGSVSTLTIQRTQQEDSAVYLCASSSTGSGELFFGEGSRLTVL.

This chain joins TRBV7-2 and TRBJ1-3; D uncertain. Per germline, CDR1 SGHTA and CDR2 FQGNSA. The CDR3 has 16 amino acids. Trimming removed 4 bases from V and 4 bases from J, with 17 bases in between. In nucleotides, the CDR3 is TGTGCCAGCAGCTCTACGGCGGGAGGGTACGGAAACACCATATATTTT. Encoded protein: CASSSTAGGYGNTIYF.

The chain links TRBV7-6 to TRBJ2-7, with 11 bases matching TRBD1. Germline values: CDR1 SGHVS, CDR2 FNYEAQ. The CDR3 consists of 17 residues. J gave up 5 bases and V 2 bases, and 11 bases lay outside the gene matches. The CDR3, as DNA: TGTGCCAGCAGCTTAATCCCTCGCGGACAGGGGGCAGACGAGCAGTACTTC. Translated, it gives CASSLIPRGQGADEQYF.